A selection of T cell receptor beta chains follows, all from one sample in a study of blood T cell repertoires in COVID-19. Sequenced by immunoSEQ multiplex PCR; TCRdb stores in-frame clones only, minus some. The sample lists about 340,000 clones, around 83% seen once, with roughly 3% in the top ten. The source material was peripheral blood. Every receptor here comes from a man younger than 40 with active or convalescent COVID-19. Both conserved end residues are trimmed from each CDR3. Rows may omit the clone size; those that give it use once, few, many or a size class.

>-|TRBV4-2
ASSQDGGLAGPYEQY
>-|TRBV30
AWTGTSGVYNEQF
>-|TRBV28
ASRSGVGNTIY
>-|TRBV28
ASRDTLNTEAF
>few|TRBV30
AWSVGGTGRTPQH
>few|TRBV6-5
ASSTSGGTEAF
>once|TRBV11-2
ASSLDRTATNYGYT
>-|TRBV9
ASSVRGGRAGNEQF
>-|TRBV27
ASSRDSHGTDTQY
>-|TRBV15
ATSTRQGVWEKLF
>few|TRBV5-1
ASSGSGRAEEQY
>-|TRBV11-3
ASSLSGGTDTQY
>-|TRBV15
ATSRDQGLETQY
>few|TRBV6-5
ASSYRTGTTEAF
>-|TRBV7-9
ASSRGDRADQPQH
>-|TRBV7-8
ASSGGSGIGGELF
>-|TRBV20-1
SASGGQLAKNIQY
>-|TRBV30
AWSINRVHGELF
>-|TRBV9
ASSGGALSYNEQF
>-|TRBV2
ASSAGTFTYEQY
>-|TRBV18
ASSPPRIARLANAPGYNEQF
>-|TRBV5-1
ASSLGQKTYEQY
>-|TRBV10-3
AISESGQVNTGELF
>-|TRBV19
ASSPTGGRVQPQH
>-|TRBV10-3
ATVAGNSYEQY
>few|TRBV4-2
ASSAGENEQY
>-|TRBV7-2
ASSPRAGQRNYGYT
>-|TRBV2
ASSPTGGSYEQY
>-|TRBV11-2
ASSLDSGTQY
>-|TRBV9
ASSVSNYEQF
>few|TRBV30
AWSVLTGVGEKLF
>once|TRBV7-2
ASRRAGGEWTEAF
>-|TRBV25-1
ASSAGGTEAF
>-|TRBV15
ATSREWSVLYNEQF
>-|TRBV4-1
ASSLWGQGADTQY
>-|TRBV6-5
ASTGNGELF
>-|TRBV9
ASSSRTGATGELF
>-|TRBV11-2
ASSPDRGGEKLF
>-|TRBV28
ASSPPVGTGRNTEAF
>-|TRBV5-1
ASSFGQGGEQF
>-|TRBV19
ASRGSGEGGQPQH
>-|TRBV19
ASWARGTDTQY
>-|TRBV2
ASSRTGGTGGASEQY
>-|TRBV5-1
ASREAVLTEAF
>-|TRBV29-1
SVGQGGGTNEKLF
>-|TRBV19
ASSLHPRGQGGTEAF
>-|TRBV6-2/TRBV6-3
ASSRLAGSGEQY
>-|TRBV4-2
ASSQEQGTNYGYT
>-|TRBV5-1
ASSPLTGQVQETQY
>-|TRBV5-1
ASSFGQGTGELF
>-|TRBV9
ASSVEGQTDNEQF
>-|TRBV4-2
ASSQEGSRGYGYT
>-|TRBV4-3
ASSQDGQPYGYT
>-|TRBV27
ASSSYRGGYT
>-|TRBV19
ASSITPGNTEAF
>-|TRBV30
AWKTGVKETQY
>many|TRBV11-2
ASSPAGTEQETQY
>-|TRBV19
ASSILGQGGSGYT
>-|TRBV7-2
ASSLSAGGGDEQF
>few|TRBV4-3
ASSQGLADYNEQF